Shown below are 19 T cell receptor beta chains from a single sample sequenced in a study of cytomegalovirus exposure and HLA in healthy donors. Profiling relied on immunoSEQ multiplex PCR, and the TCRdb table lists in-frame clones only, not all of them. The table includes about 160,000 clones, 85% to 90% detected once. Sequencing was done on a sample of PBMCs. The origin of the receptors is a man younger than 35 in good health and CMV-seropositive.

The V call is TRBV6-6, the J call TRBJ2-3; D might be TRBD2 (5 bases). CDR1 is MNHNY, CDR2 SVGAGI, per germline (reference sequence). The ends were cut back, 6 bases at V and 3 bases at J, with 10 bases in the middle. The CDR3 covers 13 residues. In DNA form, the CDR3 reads TGTGCCAGCAGCGCCCGGGGAACAGATACGCAGTATTTT. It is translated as CASSARGTDTQYF.

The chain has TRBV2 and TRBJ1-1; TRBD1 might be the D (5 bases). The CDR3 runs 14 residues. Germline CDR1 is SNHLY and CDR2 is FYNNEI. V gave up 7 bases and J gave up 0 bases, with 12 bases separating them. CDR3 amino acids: CASIPQGLNTEAFF. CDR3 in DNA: TGTGCCAGCATACCCCAGGGTTTGAACACTGAAGCTTTCTTT.

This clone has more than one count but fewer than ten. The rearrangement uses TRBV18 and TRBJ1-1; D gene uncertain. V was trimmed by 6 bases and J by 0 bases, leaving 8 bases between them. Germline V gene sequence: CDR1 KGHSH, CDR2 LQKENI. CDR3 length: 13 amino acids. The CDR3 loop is CASSLAVNTEAFF. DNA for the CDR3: TGTGCCAGCTCCCTGGCTGTGAACACTGAAGCTTTCTTT.

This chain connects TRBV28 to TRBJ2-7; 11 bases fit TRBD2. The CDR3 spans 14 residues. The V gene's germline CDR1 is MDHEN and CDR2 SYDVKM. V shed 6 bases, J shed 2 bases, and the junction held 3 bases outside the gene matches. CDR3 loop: CASRKGLAAYEQYF. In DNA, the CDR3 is TGTGCCAGCAGGAAGGGACTAGCGGCCTACGAGCAGTACTTC.

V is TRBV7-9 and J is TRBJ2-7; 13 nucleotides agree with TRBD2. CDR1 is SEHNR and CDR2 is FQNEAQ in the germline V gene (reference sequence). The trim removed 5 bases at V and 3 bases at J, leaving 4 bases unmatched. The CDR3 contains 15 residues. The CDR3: CASSRGLAGDYEQYF. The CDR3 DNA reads TGTGCCAGCAGCCGAGGACTAGCGGGGGACTACGAGCAGTACTTC.

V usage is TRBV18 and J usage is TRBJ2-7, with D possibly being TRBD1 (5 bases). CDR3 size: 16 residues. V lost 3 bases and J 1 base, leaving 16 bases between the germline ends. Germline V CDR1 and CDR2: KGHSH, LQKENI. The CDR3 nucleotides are TGTGCCAGCTCACCTGTAATTTTACAGGATTCCTACGAGCAGTACTTC. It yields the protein CASSPVILQDSYEQYF.

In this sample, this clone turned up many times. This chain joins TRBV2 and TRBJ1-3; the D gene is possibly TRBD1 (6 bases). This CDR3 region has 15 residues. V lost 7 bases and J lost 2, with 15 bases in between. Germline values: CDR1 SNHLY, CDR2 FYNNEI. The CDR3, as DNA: TGTGCCAGCAATGAGGACAGTACTGCTGGAAACACCATATATTTT. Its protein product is CASNEDSTAGNTIYF.

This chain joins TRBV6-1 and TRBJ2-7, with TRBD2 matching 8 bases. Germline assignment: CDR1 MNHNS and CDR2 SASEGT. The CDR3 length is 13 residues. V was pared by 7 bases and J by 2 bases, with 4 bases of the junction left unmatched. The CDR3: CASIGGLAYEQYF. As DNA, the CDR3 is TGTGCCAGCATAGGGGGACTAGCCTACGAGCAGTACTTC.

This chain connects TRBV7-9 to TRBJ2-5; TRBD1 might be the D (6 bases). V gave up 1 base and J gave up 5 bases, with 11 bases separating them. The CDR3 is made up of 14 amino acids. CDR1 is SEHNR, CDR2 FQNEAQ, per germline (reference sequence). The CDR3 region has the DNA TGTGCCAGCAGCTTAGGTCAGGGGACGGAGACCCAGTACTTC. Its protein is CASSLGQGTETQYF.

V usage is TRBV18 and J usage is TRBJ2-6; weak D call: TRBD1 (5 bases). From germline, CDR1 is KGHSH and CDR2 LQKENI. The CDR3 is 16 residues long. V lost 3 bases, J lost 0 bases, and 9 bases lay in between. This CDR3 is CASSPTTVSGANVLTF. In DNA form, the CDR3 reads TGTGCCAGCTCACCTACGACAGTCTCTGGGGCCAACGTCCTGACTTTC.

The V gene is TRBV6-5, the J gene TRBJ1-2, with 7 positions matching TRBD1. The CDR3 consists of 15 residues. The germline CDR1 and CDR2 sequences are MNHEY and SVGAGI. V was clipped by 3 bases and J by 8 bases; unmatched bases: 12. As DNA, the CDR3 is TGTGCCAGCAGTTATTATTCCTCAACAGGGGTCGGCTACACCTTC. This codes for CASSYYSSTGVGYTF.

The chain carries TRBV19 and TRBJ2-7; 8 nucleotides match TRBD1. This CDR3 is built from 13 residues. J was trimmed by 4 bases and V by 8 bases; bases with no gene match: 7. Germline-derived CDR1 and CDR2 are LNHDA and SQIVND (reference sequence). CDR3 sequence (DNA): TGTGCCAGTGGGCAGGGGGCGCTTTACGAGCAGTACTTC. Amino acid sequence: CASGQGALYEQYF.

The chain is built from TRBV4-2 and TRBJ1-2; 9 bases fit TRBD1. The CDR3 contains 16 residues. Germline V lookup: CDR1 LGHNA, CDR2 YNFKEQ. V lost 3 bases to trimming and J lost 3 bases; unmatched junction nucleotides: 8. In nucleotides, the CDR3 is TGTGCCAGCAGCCAGAAAACGGGACAGGGAGACTATGGCTACACCTTC. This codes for CASSQKTGQGDYGYTF.

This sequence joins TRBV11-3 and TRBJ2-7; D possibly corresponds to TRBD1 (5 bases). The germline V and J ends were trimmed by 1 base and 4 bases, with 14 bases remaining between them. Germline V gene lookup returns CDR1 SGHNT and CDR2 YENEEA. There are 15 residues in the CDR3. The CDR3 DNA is TGTGCCAGCAGCTTAGTTTGGACAACTACGTACGAGCAGTACTTC. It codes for CASSLVWTTTYEQYF.

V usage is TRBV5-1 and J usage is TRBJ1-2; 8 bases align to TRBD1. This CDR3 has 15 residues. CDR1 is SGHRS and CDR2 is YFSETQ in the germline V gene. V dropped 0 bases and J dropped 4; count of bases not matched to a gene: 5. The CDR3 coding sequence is TGCGCCAGCAGCTTGGCCGGACAGGGCGTCTATGGCTACACCTTC. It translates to CASSLAGQGVYGYTF.

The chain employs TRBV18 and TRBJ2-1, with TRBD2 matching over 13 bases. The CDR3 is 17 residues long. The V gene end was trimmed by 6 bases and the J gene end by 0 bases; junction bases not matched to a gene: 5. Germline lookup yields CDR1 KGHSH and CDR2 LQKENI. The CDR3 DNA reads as TGTGCCAGCTCGACTAGCGGGAGGACGAGCTCCTACAATGAGCAGTTCTTC. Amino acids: CASSTSGRTSSYNEQFF. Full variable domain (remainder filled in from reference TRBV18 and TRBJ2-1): NAGVMQNPRHLVRRRGQEARLRCSPMKGHSHVYWYRQLPEEGLKFMVYLQKENIIDESGMPKERFSAEFPKEGPSILRIQQVVRGDSAAYFCASSTSGRTSSYNEQFFGPGTRLTVL.

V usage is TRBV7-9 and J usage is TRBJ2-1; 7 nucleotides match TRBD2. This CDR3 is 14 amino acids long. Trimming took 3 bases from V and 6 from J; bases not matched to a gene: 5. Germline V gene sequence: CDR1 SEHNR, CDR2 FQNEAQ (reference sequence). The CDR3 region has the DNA TGTGCCAGCAGCTTCTCTAGCGGTGGCAATGAGCAGTTCTTC. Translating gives CASSFSSGGNEQFF.

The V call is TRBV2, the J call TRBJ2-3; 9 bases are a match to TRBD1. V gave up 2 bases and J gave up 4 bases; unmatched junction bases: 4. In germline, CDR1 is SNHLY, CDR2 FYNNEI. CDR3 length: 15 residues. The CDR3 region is CASSELGQGSDTQYF. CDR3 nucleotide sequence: TGTGCCAGCAGTGAATTGGGACAGGGTTCAGATACGCAGTATTTT.

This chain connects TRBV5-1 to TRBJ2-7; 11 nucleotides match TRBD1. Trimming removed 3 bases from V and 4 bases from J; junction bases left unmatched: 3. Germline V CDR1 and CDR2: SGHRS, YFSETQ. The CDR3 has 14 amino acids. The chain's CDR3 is CASSSGTGGYEQYF. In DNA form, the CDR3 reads TGCGCCAGCAGCTCCGGGACAGGGGGGTACGAGCAGTACTTC.